The sequence of this T cell receptor (beta chain) was determined in a study of T cells in Graves' hyperthyroidism and ophthalmopathy. Study information: Upon initial diagnosis and before any treatment, peripheral blood was collected.

Using RNA transcripts as the source, TCR beta CDR3 regions were amplified. Initially, a first-round RT-PCR of the TCR CDR3 employed the HTBI primer set. TCRdb reprocessed the multiplex PCR reads with MiXCR, giving one entry per CDR3 protein. The sample yields around 350,000 distinct CDR3 sequences, around 25% seen once. This clonotype occurred many times. Exclusion of patients followed from uncontrolled infection, other autoimmune disease, pregnancy or lactation. In germline, CDR1 is DFQATT, CDR2 SNEGSKA (reference sequence). Trimming cost V 6 bases and J 4 bases; bases outside gene matches: 7. The length of the CDR3 is 15 residues.

This sequence was found in a man in his fifties or sixties with Graves' hyperthyroidism. The specimen sequenced was blood. The rearrangement joins TRBV20-1 to TRBJ2-3, with 13 bases lining up with TRBD2. In DNA form, the CDR3 reads TGCAGTGCAACGGGACTAGCGGGATCGGCAGATACGCAGTATTTT. Translation gives CSATGLAGSADTQYF.